The 9 T cell receptor beta chains in this list originate from one sample, sequenced in a study of T cell responses to AZD1222 COVID-19 vaccine. Here immunoSEQ multiplex PCR was the method, and the copy in TCRdb shows in-frame clones only, minus some. The table lists 100,000 to 150,000 clones, less than 95% of them singletons, with about 7% in the top ten. Sequenced material: peripheral blood, taken on day 0 of AZD1222 vaccination. Receptors were obtained from an adult in good health.

The rearrangement joins TRBV6-6 to TRBJ2-1; D ambiguous. Trimming stripped 3 bases from V and 5 bases from J, with 8 bases between. Germline V gene lookup returns CDR1 MNHNY and CDR2 SVGAGI (reference sequence). The CDR3 has 13 amino acids. The CDR3, as DNA: TGTGCCAGCAGTTATGAAACCCACAATGAGCAGTTCTTC. Encoded protein: CASSYETHNEQFF.

V gene TRBV6-4 combines with J gene TRBJ2-3; D is perhaps TRBD2 (7 bases). The CDR3 is 16 residues long. Trimming left V 2 bases short and J 5 bases short, with 17 bases between. CDR1 and CDR2 from the germline V gene are MRHNA and SNTAGT. DNA for the CDR3: TGTGCCAGCAGTGACCGAGGGGGGGGCCTCGGAGATACGCAGTATTTT. It encodes CASSDRGGGLGDTQYF.

The genes are TRBV6-5 and TRBJ2-6; D is undetermined. V was cut by 3 bases and J by 4 bases, with 10 bases left in between. Germline V gene lookup returns CDR1 MNHEY and CDR2 SVGAGI. This CDR3 has 15 amino acids. Written as DNA, the CDR3 is TGTGCCAGCAGTTATTGGGGATCCGGGGCCAACGTCCTGACTTTC. Translation gives CASSYWGSGANVLTF.

In its sample, this clone was seen once. The chain combines TRBV5-4 with TRBJ2-1, with D possibly TRBD1 on 6 matching bases. The CDR3 covers 16 residues. Germline V lookup: CDR1 SGHNT, CDR2 YYREEE (reference sequence). V shed 0 bases and J shed 3 bases, with 13 bases lying between them. The CDR3, as DNA: TGTGCCAGCAGCTTGGGCCAGGGGCCGGGCTACAATGAGCAGTTCTTC. Translated, it gives CASSLGQGPGYNEQFF.

This clone showed up just once. The chain combines TRBV11-3 with TRBJ2-3, with 9 bases that match TRBD2. CDR3 length equals 15 residues. V trimming: 5 bases; J trimming: 5 bases; junction bases outside the gene matches: 8. The germline V gene encodes CDR1 SGHNT and CDR2 YENEEA. This CDR3 is CASSTRSGGRDTQYF. The CDR3 DNA follows: TGTGCCAGCAGCACCCGAAGCGGGGGGAGAGATACGCAGTATTTT.

This clone was counted once. The rearrangement uses TRBV9 and TRBJ1-2; 7 positions agree with TRBD1. CDR1 is SGDLS, CDR2 YYNGEE, per germline. CDR3 length: 15 amino acids. Trimming took 0 bases from V and 9 from J; bases not matched to a gene: 11. The CDR3 sequence is CASSVEGTAKSRYTF. In DNA, the CDR3 is TGTGCCAGCAGCGTAGAAGGGACAGCGAAGTCGCGCTACACCTTC.

The rearrangement links TRBV27 to TRBJ1-1; D gene uncertain. V was trimmed by 0 bases and J by 5 bases, leaving 10 bases between them. The CDR3 covers 14 residues. Germline CDR1 MNHEY, CDR2 SMNVEV (reference sequence). Here the CDR3 DNA reads TGTGCCAGCAGTTTATCATCTATGGGGACTGAAGCTTTCTTT. Amino acids: CASSLSSMGTEAFF.

This chain connects TRBV6-2 or TRBV6-3 to TRBJ1-2, with 10 bases that match TRBD1. With 0 bases clipped from V and 3 bases from J, the junction kept 4 bases outside the gene matches. The CDR3 has 16 residues. Germline V gene lookup returns CDR1 MNHEY and CDR2 SVGEGT. CDR3 residues: CASSYSPGQGDYGYTF. For the CDR3, the DNA is TGTGCCAGCAGTTACTCCCCCGGACAGGGGGACTATGGCTACACCTTC.

The chain is built from TRBV15 and TRBJ1-4; D gene ambiguous. The V gene's germline CDR1 is LNHNV and CDR2 YYDKDF (reference sequence). Between the trimmed V and J ends, which lost 3 bases and 0 bases, there was a span of 8 bases. This CDR3 spans 15 amino acids. In nucleotides, the CDR3 is TGTGCCACCAGCAGCTACAGTGCAACTAATGAAAAACTGTTTTTT. Amino acid sequence: CATSSYSATNEKLFF.